The 25 T cell receptor beta chains below all came from one sample that was sequenced in a study of cytomegalovirus exposure and HLA in healthy donors. Vbeta (60) and Jbeta (13) primers were used in the PCR. Assay: immunoSEQ multiplex PCR; the TCRdb copy retains only in-frame clones and omits some. In the table there are under 200,000 clones, about 73% of which are singletons. The sample consisted of PBMCs. These receptor sequences come from a woman aged 40 to 55 in good health and CMV-seronegative.

This chain uses TRBV6-1 with TRBJ2-6, with a weak D call TRBD1 (6 bases). Trimming took 4 bases from V and 1 from J, leaving 17 bases between them. The CDR3 totals 18 residues. Germline CDR1 and CDR2: MNHNS and SASEGT. The CDR3 nucleotides are TGTGCCAGCAGTGTGTCGACAGGTTCGTTATCTGGGGCCAACGTCCTGACTTTC. Protein sequence: CASSVSTGSLSGANVLTF.

This clone was detected once. This chain links TRBV7-9 with TRBJ1-1; D is ambiguous. Germline CDR1 is SEHNR and CDR2 is FQNEAQ (reference sequence). V was trimmed by 5 bases and J by 4 bases, leaving 17 bases between them. This CDR3 is 15 amino acids long. The CDR3 reads CASSPRREGGTEAFF. Here the CDR3 DNA reads TGTGCCAGCAGCCCGAGACGGGAGGGTGGCACTGAAGCTTTCTTT.

The chain carries TRBV9 and TRBJ1-1; no firm D call. The CDR3 is 13 residues long. Germline CDR1 reads SGDLS; CDR2 reads YYNGEE. The ends were cut back, 4 bases at V and 4 bases at J, with 11 bases in the middle. The DNA for the CDR3 is TGTGCCAGCAGCCCGGGCGCGGGCACTGAAGCTTTCTTT. Translated: CASSPGAGTEAFF.

The chain couples TRBV6-5 to TRBJ1-2; the D gene is possibly TRBD1 (6 bases). Germline V CDR1 and CDR2: MNHEY, SVGAGI. The CDR3 runs 14 residues. V was clipped by 2 bases and J by 2 bases, with 9 bases between them. CDR3 coding DNA: TGTGCCAGCAGTTACCGGGACAAAAACTATGGCTACACCTTC. It encodes CASSYRDKNYGYTF.

In its sample, this clone was seen a few times. This chain uses TRBV5-6 with TRBJ1-4; 9 bases match TRBD1. The germline CDR1 and CDR2 sequences are SGHDT and YYEEEE. The CDR3 spans 15 residues. V was pared by 2 bases and J by 7 bases, with 6 bases of the junction left unmatched. The CDR3: CASSLQGAKREKLFF. In DNA form, the CDR3 reads TGTGCCAGCAGCTTACAGGGGGCGAAGCGTGAAAAACTGTTTTTT.

The gene calls are TRBV19 and TRBJ2-5; D might be TRBD1 (6 bases). The J call is uncertain, as TRBJ2-7 better fits the DNA end. Germline V gene lookup returns CDR1 LNHDA and CDR2 SQIVND (reference sequence). This CDR3 is built from 14 residues. CDR3 coding DNA: TGTGCCAGTAGTCGAGAAGGGGGATTCTACGAGCAGTACTTC. Its translation: CASSREGGFYEQYF.

This clone appeared once. This chain uses TRBV5-1 with TRBJ2-3; TRBD1 is a possible D gene (6 bases). V lost 4 bases, J lost 0 bases, and 15 bases lay in between. Germline V gene sequence: CDR1 SGHRS, CDR2 YFSETQ. This CDR3 contains 16 residues. CDR3 region: CASSRNRDTSTDTQYF. CDR3 DNA: TGCGCCAGCAGCCGGAATAGGGACACAAGCACAGATACGCAGTATTTT.

The chain couples TRBV5-1 to TRBJ1-2; tentatively, D is TRBD1 (5 bases). V was shortened by 4 bases and J by 0 bases, with 7 bases between the two germline ends. This CDR3 has 13 amino acids. Germline CDR1 is SGHRS and CDR2 is YFSETQ. In DNA, the CDR3 is TGCGCCAGCAGCCCAGGGACTAACTATGGCTACACCTTC. Its translation is CASSPGTNYGYTF. The whole variable domain, remainder taken from reference TRBV5-1 and TRBJ1-2, is KAGVTQTPRYLIKTRGQQVTLSCSPISGHRSVSWYQQTPGQGLQFLFEYFSETQRNKGNFPGRFSGRQFSNSRSEMNVSTLELGDSALYLCASSPGTNYGYTFGSGTRLTVV.

The chain employs TRBV25-1 and TRBJ1-2; a possible D gene is TRBD1 (5 bases). CDR1 is MGHDK, CDR2 SYGVNS, per germline. This CDR3 comprises 14 residues. V was trimmed by 4 bases and J by 7 bases, leaving 16 bases between them. The CDR3 region has the DNA TGTGCCAGCAGTGTTTCGGGCAGGGTCTTTGGCTACACCTTC. This gives the protein CASSVSGRVFGYTF.

The chain combines TRBV19 with TRBJ2-7; D possibly corresponds to TRBD2 (5 bases). This CDR3 comprises 14 residues. Per the germline V gene, CDR1 is LNHDA and CDR2 is SQIVND (reference sequence). V shed 9 bases and J shed 6 bases, with 21 bases lying between them. The CDR3, as DNA: TGTGCCAGCCAGAGTATTCGCGGGTTGGGCGAGCAGTACTTC. Protein product: CASQSIRGLGEQYF.

The table lists this clone with a few counts. The chain joins TRBV5-1 to TRBJ2-7, with TRBD1 matching over 10 bases. The CDR3 loop spans 15 amino acids. Germline assignment: CDR1 SGHRS and CDR2 YFSETQ. Germline trimming cut 3 bases from V and 1 base from J; bases unmatched to any gene: 4. The CDR3: CASSSRQGASYEQYF. DNA for the CDR3: TGCGCCAGCAGCTCACGACAGGGGGCTTCCTACGAGCAGTACTTC.

Concerning this clone itself: In the same sample, other DNA sequences code for this CDR3. The rearrangement uses TRBV14 and TRBJ1-6, with D tentatively TRBD1 (5 bases). The CDR3 length is 13 residues. Trimming left V 0 bases short and J 10 bases short, with 7 bases between. CDR1 and CDR2 from the germline V gene are SGHDN and FVKESK. CDR3 bases: TGTGCCAGCAGCCAAGATGGGGGGTCACCCCTCCACTTT. This codes for CASSQDGGSPLHF.

The chain uses TRBV5-1 and TRBJ1-4, with 11 bases fitting TRBD1. Germline V gene lookup returns CDR1 SGHRS and CDR2 YFSETQ. This CDR3 region has 15 residues. Losses at the gene ends were 3 bases for V and 5 bases for J; bases not matched to a gene: 3. This chain's CDR3 is CASSSGTGGNEKLFF. The CDR3 DNA sequence: TGCGCCAGCAGCTCGGGGACAGGGGGAAATGAAAAACTGTTTTTT. Based on the CDR3 plus reference TRBV5-1 and TRBJ1-4, the full variable domain is KAGVTQTPRYLIKTRGQQVTLSCSPISGHRSVSWYQQTPGQGLQFLFEYFSETQRNKGNFPGRFSGRQFSNSRSEMNVSTLELGDSALYLCASSSGTGGNEKLFFGSGTQLSVL.

The chain links TRBV13 to TRBJ2-7; TRBD2 matches 7 bases. The CDR3 contains 15 residues. The V and J ends lost 2 bases and 0 bases, in that order; junction bases with no gene match: 4. CDR1 and CDR2 (germline): PRHDT, FYEKMQ (reference sequence). The CDR3, as DNA: TGTGCCAGCAGCTTATCGCGGGGGAGCTCCTACGAGCAGTACTTC. As protein: CASSLSRGSSYEQYF.

The chain carries TRBV5-6 and TRBJ2-5, with 9 bases identical to TRBD1. With 2 bases clipped from V and 5 bases from J, the junction kept 7 bases outside the gene matches. CDR3 size: 15 residues. Germline CDR1 is SGHDT and CDR2 is YYEEEE. CDR3 sequence reads: CASSLRQGDRETQYF. CDR3 DNA: TGTGCCAGCAGCTTACGACAGGGGGATCGGGAGACCCAGTACTTC. Full variable domain (remainder filled in from reference TRBV5-6 and TRBJ2-5): DAGVTQSPTHLIKTRGQQVTLRCSPKSGHDTVSWYQQALGQGPQFIFQYYEEEERQRGNFPDRFSGHQFPNYSSELNVNALLLGDSALYLCASSLRQGDRETQYFGPGTRLLVL.

The CDR3 DNA follows: TGTGCCAGCAGCGCAGGGGTTGGAAGCACTGAAGCTTTCTTT. This sequence encodes CASSAGVGSTEAFF. This sequence joins TRBV6-4 and TRBJ1-1; D perhaps matches TRBD1 (6 bases). Germline values: CDR1 MRHNA, CDR2 SNTAGT. Trimming removed 6 bases from V and 4 bases from J, with 15 bases in between. This CDR3 comprises 14 residues.

The J gene is TRBJ1-1, the V gene TRBV5-6; no definite D call. Germline CDR1 reads SGHDT; CDR2 reads YYEEEE. The CDR3 is 13 residues long. V was clipped by 2 bases and J by 1 base, with 6 bases between them. The CDR3 coding sequence is TGTGCCAGCAGCTTAGGCGGGAACACTGAAGCTTTCTTT. Translation: CASSLGGNTEAFF.

The V gene is TRBV18, the J gene TRBJ1-4; D gene uncertain. The germline gives CDR1 KGHSH, CDR2 LQKENI. V was pared by 3 bases and J by 14 bases, with 22 bases between. The CDR3 sequence is 15 residues long. The CDR3 spells CASSPLGLDTGYLFF. DNA of the CDR3: TGTGCCAGCTCACCCCTTGGGTTGGATACGGGATATCTGTTTTTT. Drawing the rest from reference TRBV18 and TRBJ1-4, the complete variable domain is NAGVMQNPRHLVRRRGQEARLRCSPMKGHSHVYWYRQLPEEGLKFMVYLQKENIIDESGMPKERFSAEFPKEGPSILRIQQVVRGDSAAYFCASSPLGLDTGYLFFGSGTQLSVL.

This clone was seen once. The chain has TRBV11-2 and TRBJ2-3; D not certain. CDR3 size: 11 residues. CDR1 and CDR2 from the germline V gene are SGHAT and FQNNGV. V was trimmed by 5 bases and J by 3 bases, leaving 3 bases between them. The CDR3 DNA reads as TGTGCCAGCAGCCATACAGATACGCAGTATTTT. This translates into CASSHTDTQYF.

The chain uses TRBV4-1 and TRBJ1-4, with D uncertain. CDR1 is MGHRA, CDR2 YSYEKL, per germline. V dropped 1 base and J dropped 0 bases, with 12 bases sitting between them. CDR3 length equals 17 residues. For the CDR3, the DNA is TGCGCCAGCAGCCAAGCCTACCGATCAACAACTAATGAAAAACTGTTTTTT. As protein: CASSQAYRSTTNEKLFF.

This chain uses TRBV4-1 with TRBJ2-1; D may be TRBD1 (6 bases). CDR3 length equals 15 residues. V was cut by 4 bases and J by 7 bases, with 17 bases left in between. The germline gives CDR1 MGHRA, CDR2 YSYEKL. The CDR3 loop reads CASSLRGGGVNEQFF. As DNA, the CDR3 is TGCGCCAGCAGCCTCCGAGGGGGTGGGGTGAATGAGCAGTTCTTC.

The chain joins TRBV6-5 to TRBJ1-1; the D gene is possibly TRBD1 (6 bases). The CDR3 is made up of 13 amino acids. V gave up 5 bases and J gave up 5 bases, with 12 bases separating them. Germline loops: CDR1 MNHEY, CDR2 SVGAGI. This chain's CDR3 is CASSDNRVTEAFF. The CDR3 nucleotides are TGTGCCAGCAGTGATAACAGGGTGACTGAAGCTTTCTTT.

This clone was observed a single time. Without the conserved terminal phenylalanine or tryptophan, this CDR3 likely stems from a read error. V gene TRBV19 combines with J gene TRBJ1-6; 7 nucleotides agree with TRBD1. The V gene end was trimmed by 2 bases and the J gene end by 10 bases; junction bases not matched to a gene: 23. The CDR3 has 20 amino acids. Germline V CDR1 and CDR2: LNHDA, SQIVND (reference sequence). The DNA for the CDR3 is TGTGCCAGTAGTATATTTATTATCCGGGACAGATTCTATAAAGGCTCACCCCTCCACCTT. Translating it yields CASSIFIIRDRFYKGSPLHL.

Comments on this clone: The junction departs from the called germline gene at one end, perhaps through a read error. This chain uses TRBV7-9 with TRBJ1-4, with 9 bases matching TRBD1. The CDR3 runs 16 residues. Looked up from germline, CDR1 is SEHNR and CDR2 is FQNEAQ (reference sequence). CDR3 bases: TGTTCCAGCAGCTTTAGGACAGGGGCATCTGATGAAAAACTGTTTTTT. Its protein product is CSSSFRTGASDEKLFF.

This clone has more than one count but fewer than ten. V gene TRBV2 combines with J gene TRBJ1-2; possible D gene TRBD1, 5 bases. V dropped 2 bases and J dropped 6 bases, with 13 bases sitting between them. The germline gives CDR1 SNHLY, CDR2 FYNNEI. This CDR3 is 14 amino acids long. The CDR3 loop reads CASSEKSRAHGYTF. The CDR3 nucleotides are TGTGCCAGCAGTGAAAAGTCCAGGGCTCATGGCTACACCTTC.